This T cell receptor beta chain came from a study of blood T cell repertoires in COVID-19. Study context: Some COVID-19 samples were acute and others convalescent; all came from the United States, Italy and Spain.

Per the original methods: Cell counts per sample came from amplifying reference gene primers. The table came from immunoSEQ multiplex PCR; TCRdb's copy has only in-frame clones and leaves some out. The V and J calls and the clone size are those of that table, but D and trimming were determined from the DNA. This sample has fewer than 450,000 clones, with around nine tenths found just once. The sequencing input was peripheral blood. This sequence originates from a woman between 18 and 29 years old who had recovered from COVID-19.

For the CDR3, the DNA is TGTGCCAGCAGCTTAGTAGCGGGATCTAGCACAGATACGCAGTATTTT. Translation: CASSLVAGSSTDTQYF. The V call is TRBV7-8, the J call TRBJ2-3; TRBD2 agrees at 8 bases. Trimming cost V 1 base and J 0 bases; bases outside gene matches: 3. The germline V gene has CDR1 SGHVS and CDR2 FQNEAQ. This CDR3 is built from 16 residues.